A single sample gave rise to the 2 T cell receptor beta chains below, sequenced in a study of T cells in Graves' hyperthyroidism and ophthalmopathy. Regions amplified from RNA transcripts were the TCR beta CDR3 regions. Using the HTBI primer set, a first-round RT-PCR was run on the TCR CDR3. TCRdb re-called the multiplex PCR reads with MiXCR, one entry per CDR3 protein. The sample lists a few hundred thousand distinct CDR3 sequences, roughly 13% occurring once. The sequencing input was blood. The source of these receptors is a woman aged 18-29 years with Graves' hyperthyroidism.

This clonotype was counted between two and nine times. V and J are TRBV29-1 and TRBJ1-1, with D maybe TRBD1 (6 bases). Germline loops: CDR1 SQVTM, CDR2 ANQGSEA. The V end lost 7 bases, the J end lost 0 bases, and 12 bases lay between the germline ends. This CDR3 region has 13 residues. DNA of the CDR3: TGCAGCGCCGAGGGGGTTTTGAACACTGAAGCTTTCTTT. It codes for CSAEGVLNTEAFF.

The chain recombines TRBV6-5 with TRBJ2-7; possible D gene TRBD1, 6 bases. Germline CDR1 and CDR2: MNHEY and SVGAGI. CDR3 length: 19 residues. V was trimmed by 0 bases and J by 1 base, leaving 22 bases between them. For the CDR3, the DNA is TGTGCCAGCAGTTACTCCAGGGGTACGGGGCCGGCGCTTTCCTACGAGCAGTACTTC. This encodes CASSYSRGTGPALSYEQYF.